Presented here are 32 T cell receptor beta chains from one specimen sequenced in a study of shared clonotypes between healthy human individuals (dated by TCRdb to between 2020 and 2021). The method behind the library was the immunoSEQ multiplex PCR assay. Held by TCRdb, this immuneACCESS table contains in-frame sequences only and omits some clones. Under half of the omission traces to an unresolved V gene where checked; the cause of the rest is unknown. Here the sample has more than 2 million clones; 90% to 96% occur a single time. The biggest ten clones account for around 0.13% of the sample. Sequencing was done on a sample of naive CD4+ T cells sorted from blood. The label giving this sample's cell subset or site can be read as: CD45RA+ positively selected. The origin of the receptors is a man between 18 and 35 years old in good health.

This clone was seen just once. This sequence joins TRBV6-1 and TRBJ2-5; D unresolved. CDR1 is MNHNS, CDR2 SASEGT, per germline. V dropped 3 bases and J dropped 3 bases, with 8 bases sitting between them. The CDR3 length is 13 residues. The CDR3: CASSDRVKETQYF. The CDR3 DNA is TGTGCCAGCAGTGATCGGGTAAAAGAGACCCAGTACTTC.

This chain links TRBV11-3 with TRBJ2-7, with 7 positions matching TRBD1. The CDR3 is 15 amino acids. CDR1 and CDR2 (germline): SGHNT, YENEEA. V lost 3 bases to trimming and J lost 0 bases; unmatched junction nucleotides: 5. The CDR3 region has the DNA TGTGCCAGCAGCTTTTCCGGGACAGCCTCCTACGAGCAGTACTTC. It is translated as CASSFSGTASYEQYF.

This clone was seen a single time. This specimen includes other DNA sequences encoding the same CDR3. The rearrangement links TRBV5-1 to TRBJ2-2, with D possibly TRBD1 on 6 matching bases. The CDR3 sequence is 15 residues long. The germline gives CDR1 SGHRS, CDR2 YFSETQ. Trimming took off 1 base at V and 5 bases at J, with 12 bases between the two ends. In DNA form, the CDR3 reads TGCGCCAGCAGCTTGTCAGGGGCTGGTACCGGGGAGCTGTTTTTT. Protein: CASSLSGAGTGELFF.

The chain joins TRBV30 to TRBJ2-1; possible D gene TRBD2, 6 bases. Per the germline V gene, CDR1 is GTSNPN and CDR2 is SVGIG (reference sequence). Trimming took 1 base from V and 10 from J, leaving 11 bases between them. CDR3 length equals 12 residues. The CDR3 is CAWSGGTREQFF. CDR3 coding DNA: TGTGCCTGGAGTGGCGGGACGCGAGAGCAGTTCTTC.

The chain has TRBV6-5 and TRBJ2-7; tentatively, D is TRBD1 (7 bases). In germline, CDR1 is MNHEY, CDR2 SVGAGI. Deletions cut 6 bases from V and 6 bases from J, with 18 bases between. The CDR3 runs 14 residues. The CDR3 loop reads CASSAPGTAGEQYF. The CDR3 DNA follows: TGTGCCAGCAGCGCCCCCGGGACAGCGGGCGAGCAGTACTTC.

This sequence joins TRBV27 and TRBJ1-6; D perhaps matches TRBD1 (6 bases). The CDR3 consists of 12 residues. Trimming took off 6 bases at V and 9 bases at J, with 9 bases between the two ends. Germline V gene data show CDR1 as MNHEY and CDR2 as SMNVEV (reference sequence). Here the CDR3 reads CASRQGTSPLHF. The CDR3 DNA reads TGTGCCAGCAGACAGGGTACTTCACCCCTCCACTTT.

The rearrangement uses TRBV18 and TRBJ2-5; TRBD2 might be the D (6 bases). The CDR3 sequence is 16 residues long. Trimming took 6 bases from V and 1 from J, leaving 18 bases between them. Germline V gene lookup returns CDR1 KGHSH and CDR2 LQKENI. CDR3 nucleotides: TGTGCCAGCTCCCCTCGGTGGAGCGGGCCCCAAGAGACCCAGTACTTC. Protein: CASSPRWSGPQETQYF.

This chain links TRBV10-3 with TRBJ1-4; D is unclear. CDR1 and CDR2 from the germline V gene are ENHRY and SYGVKD. The V end lost 4 bases, the J end lost 7 bases, and 19 bases lay between the germline ends. The CDR3 runs 16 residues. The CDR3 DNA reads TGTGCCATCAGTGGGAGGGCCAAGGAACTCGGTGAAAAACTGTTTTTT. It translates to CAISGRAKELGEKLFF.

As DNA, the CDR3 is TGTGCCAGCAGTGAAGCGGGACTCGTAAACTATGGCTACACCTTC. Its translation is CASSEAGLVNYGYTF. The rearrangement uses TRBV2 and TRBJ1-2; tentatively, D is TRBD1 (5 bases). Germline CDR1 is SNHLY and CDR2 is FYNNEI. Trimming took 0 bases from V and 2 from J, leaving 10 bases between them. This CDR3 spans 15 amino acids.

CDR3 sequence: CASSLDRGGYEQYF. The CDR3, as DNA: TGTGCCAGCAGCTTGGACAGGGGGGGCTACGAGCAGTACTTC. V and J are TRBV5-4 and TRBJ2-7; the D gene is possibly TRBD1 (8 bases). V gave up 0 bases and J gave up 3 bases, with 10 bases separating them. The CDR3 extends over 14 amino acids. From germline, CDR1 is SGHNT and CDR2 YYREEE (reference sequence).

Only one count was recorded for this clone. This rearrangement joins TRBV18 to TRBJ2-7; TRBD1 aligns across 9 bases. From germline, CDR1 is KGHSH and CDR2 LQKENI. This CDR3 region has 16 residues. J lost 2 bases, V lost 4 bases, and 9 bases had no gene match. DNA of the CDR3: TGTGCCAGCTCACAGATTACCGGGACAGGGACCTACGAGCAGTACTTC. This translates into CASSQITGTGTYEQYF.

A note on this clone: Distinct nucleotide sequences in the sample also encode this CDR3. The V gene is TRBV6-1, the J gene TRBJ1-5; D is undetermined. Germline loops: CDR1 MNHNS, CDR2 SASEGT. The CDR3 covers 13 residues. Trimming left V 2 bases short and J 4 bases short, with 6 bases between. In DNA form, the CDR3 reads TGTGCCAGCAGTGAAACGGTAAATCAGCCCCAGCATTTT. Encoded protein: CASSETVNQPQHF.

The chain carries TRBV6-5 and TRBJ2-7; the D gene is possibly TRBD1 (6 bases). The CDR3 spans 15 residues. Germline assignment: CDR1 MNHEY and CDR2 SVGAGI. Trimming took 5 bases from V and 2 from J, leaving 16 bases between them. CDR3 bases: TGTGCCAGCAGTCTCAGGGACAAGGGAGCCTACGAGCAGTACTTC. Translation gives CASSLRDKGAYEQYF.

CDR3: CASSPDRAENSPLHF. CDR3 DNA sequence: TGTGCCAGCTCTCCGGACAGGGCAGAAAATTCACCCCTCCACTTT. J is TRBJ1-6 and V is TRBV18; 8 bases fit TRBD1. The CDR3 is 15 amino acids. The V gene's germline CDR1 is KGHSH and CDR2 LQKENI. Trimming removed 6 bases from V and 7 bases from J; junction bases left unmatched: 8.

As for this clone: This same CDR3 is encoded by further DNA sequences in the sample. In DNA, the CDR3 is TGTGCCATCAGTGAAGGCACGGTGAACACTGAAGCTTTCTTT. Translated, it gives CAISEGTVNTEAFF. The gene calls are TRBV10-3 and TRBJ1-1; D gene ambiguous. With 3 bases removed from V and 0 bases from J, the gap between germline ends came to 8 bases. In germline, CDR1 is ENHRY, CDR2 SYGVKD. The CDR3 loop spans 14 amino acids.

Note on this clone: Additional DNA sequences in this sample encode the identical CDR3. This rearrangement joins TRBV5-1 to TRBJ1-3; no clear D gene. The CDR3 spans 13 residues. Germline V gene data show CDR1 as SGHRS and CDR2 as YFSETQ. The V gene lost 4 bases and the J gene lost 4 bases, with 9 bases spanning the gap. The CDR3 coding sequence is TGCGCCAGCAGCCCCGAAGGCGGAAACACCATATATTTT. Translated: CASSPEGGNTIYF.

V is TRBV12-5 and J is TRBJ1-1; TRBD1 matches 7 bases. V lost 3 bases to trimming and J lost 3 bases; unmatched junction nucleotides: 19. CDR1 and CDR2 (germline): LGHNT, FRNRAP. CDR3 size: 19 residues. The CDR3 sequence: CASGFGEKGATLQYTEAFF. CDR3 DNA sequence: TGTGCTAGTGGTTTTGGGGAAAAGGGGGCGACCCTACAATACACTGAAGCTTTCTTT.

This clone was found once. The chain couples TRBV30 to TRBJ1-1; D might be TRBD1 (5 bases). This CDR3 contains 11 residues. V was clipped by 4 bases and J by 7 bases, with 10 bases between them. CDR1 and CDR2 (germline): GTSNPN, SVGIG (reference sequence). Written as DNA, the CDR3 is TGTGCCTGGAAGTCGGGGGGTGAAGCTTTCTTT. This gives the protein CAWKSGGEAFF.

CDR3 nucleotide sequence: TGTGCCAGCAGTTCCCGGGAGACAAGGGGGACCGGGGAGCTGTTTTTT. This translates into CASSSRETRGTGELFF. The gene calls are TRBV6-5 and TRBJ2-2; D possibly uses TRBD1 or TRBD2 (6 bases each). Looked up from germline, CDR1 is MNHEY and CDR2 is SVGAGI. Trimming left V 4 bases short and J 5 bases short, with 17 bases between. This CDR3 has 16 amino acids.

The gene calls are TRBV29-1 and TRBJ2-3, with TRBD1 matching 7 bases. J lost 3 bases, V lost 7 bases, and 13 bases had no gene match. CDR3 size: 15 residues. Germline V gives CDR1 SQVTM, CDR2 ANQGSEA. The CDR3 nucleotides read TGCAGCGCTAAAGTCTCGACAGGGTGGACAGATACGCAGTATTTT. Amino acid sequence: CSAKVSTGWTDTQYF.

This rearrangement joins TRBV6-6 to TRBJ1-1; D uncertain. The germline V gene has CDR1 MNHNY and CDR2 SVGAGI (reference sequence). The CDR3 totals 15 residues. V was trimmed by 1 base and J by 1 base, leaving 10 bases between them. CDR3 residues: CASSYLRTQNTEAFF. CDR3 sequence (DNA): TGTGCCAGCAGTTACTTGCGGACCCAGAACACTGAAGCTTTCTTT.

The J gene is TRBJ1-2, the V gene TRBV5-1, with D unresolved. Germline CDR1 SGHRS, CDR2 YFSETQ. The length of the CDR3 is 15 residues. V was trimmed by 4 bases and J by 2 bases, leaving 15 bases between them. The CDR3: CASSPSAFLNYGYTF. The CDR3 region has the DNA TGCGCCAGCAGCCCCTCGGCGTTCCTCAACTATGGCTACACCTTC.

J is TRBJ1-1 and V is TRBV6-6; 7 bases agree with TRBD1. Unmatched junction bases numbered 8, after V lost 6 bases and J lost 10 bases. CDR1 is MNHNY and CDR2 is SVGAGI in the germline V gene (reference sequence). This CDR3 is built from 12 residues. The CDR3 nucleotides read TGTGCCAGCAGAGGGACAGTGGGTGTAGCTTTCTTT. Protein sequence: CASRGTVGVAFF.

The genes are TRBV10-2 and TRBJ1-2, with D possibly being TRBD1 (5 bases). Trimming stripped 6 bases from V and 2 bases from J, with 10 bases between. The CDR3 spans 13 residues. The germline V gene has CDR1 WSHSY and CDR2 SAAADI. Here the CDR3 DNA reads TGCGCCAGCAGCGGGACGGCAAACTATGGCTACACCTTC. Protein product: CASSGTANYGYTF.

This sequence joins TRBV5-6 and TRBJ1-2; D is ambiguous. V was trimmed by 4 bases and J by 2 bases, leaving 15 bases between them. The CDR3 is 15 amino acids. Germline assignment: CDR1 SGHDT and CDR2 YYEEEE. The CDR3 nucleotides read TGTGCCAGCAGCCCATCCAGGCAGGCCAACTATGGCTACACCTTC. It yields the protein CASSPSRQANYGYTF.

This clone was counted a single time. The rearrangement links TRBV15 to TRBJ2-3; D is perhaps TRBD2 (6 bases). Looked up from germline, CDR1 is LNHNV and CDR2 is YYDKDF (reference sequence). The CDR3 length is 17 residues. Trimming took 8 bases from V and 0 from J, leaving 21 bases between them. CDR3 DNA: TGTGCCACCGGGGCGGGAATCCGCTTCTCGAGCACAGATACGCAGTATTTT. It specifies CATGAGIRFSSTDTQYF.

The chain uses TRBV10-3 and TRBJ1-2; D is unclear. Germline V gives CDR1 ENHRY, CDR2 SYGVKD. The CDR3 is 15 amino acids. Trimming took off 0 bases at V and 3 bases at J, with 11 bases between the two ends. CDR3 amino acids: CAISESGIRDYGYTF. CDR3 in DNA: TGTGCCATCAGTGAGTCGGGGATACGTGACTATGGCTACACCTTC.

V is TRBV10-1 and J is TRBJ1-3, with a weak D call TRBD1 (5 bases). This CDR3 has 14 amino acids. V was clipped by 3 bases and J by 4 bases, with 10 bases between them. The germline V gene encodes CDR1 WNHNN and CDR2 SYGVQD (reference sequence). CDR3 bases: TGCGCCAGCAGTGAAGGGACCTCCGGAAACACCATATATTTT. Translated: CASSEGTSGNTIYF.

V and J are TRBV7-8 and TRBJ2-7; D remains ambiguous. CDR1 and CDR2 from the germline V gene are SGHVS and FQNEAQ. The CDR3 runs 14 residues. The V and J ends lost 1 base and 2 bases respectively, with 9 bases between them. The chain's CDR3 is CASSLVDTTYEQYF. CDR3 in DNA: TGTGCCAGCAGCTTAGTAGACACGACCTACGAGCAGTACTTC.

This clone is a singleton in its sample. This chain joins TRBV18 and TRBJ1-2; D gene ambiguous. Looked up from germline, CDR1 is KGHSH and CDR2 is LQKENI. CDR3 length: 15 residues. With 2 bases removed from V and 4 bases from J, the gap between germline ends came to 14 bases. The CDR3 sequence: CASSPGRQTLYGYTF. CDR3 DNA sequence: TGTGCCAGCTCACCAGGGCGGCAGACACTCTATGGCTACACCTTC.

As DNA, the CDR3 is TGCGCCAGCAGCCAAATCGGGTCGGATACGCAGTATTTT. It encodes CASSQIGSDTQYF. J is TRBJ2-3 and V is TRBV4-1, with D unresolved. This CDR3 comprises 13 residues. The ends were cut back, 2 bases at V and 6 bases at J, with 9 bases in the middle. CDR1 and CDR2 (germline): MGHRA, YSYEKL.

The chain has TRBV2 and TRBJ2-5, with 8 bases aligning to TRBD1. There are 15 residues in the CDR3. The germline gives CDR1 SNHLY, CDR2 FYNNEI. V dropped 2 bases and J dropped 1; count of bases not matched to a gene: 3. The CDR3 reads CASSETRGPQETQYF. CDR3 bases: TGTGCCAGCAGTGAAACCAGGGGGCCCCAAGAGACCCAGTACTTC.